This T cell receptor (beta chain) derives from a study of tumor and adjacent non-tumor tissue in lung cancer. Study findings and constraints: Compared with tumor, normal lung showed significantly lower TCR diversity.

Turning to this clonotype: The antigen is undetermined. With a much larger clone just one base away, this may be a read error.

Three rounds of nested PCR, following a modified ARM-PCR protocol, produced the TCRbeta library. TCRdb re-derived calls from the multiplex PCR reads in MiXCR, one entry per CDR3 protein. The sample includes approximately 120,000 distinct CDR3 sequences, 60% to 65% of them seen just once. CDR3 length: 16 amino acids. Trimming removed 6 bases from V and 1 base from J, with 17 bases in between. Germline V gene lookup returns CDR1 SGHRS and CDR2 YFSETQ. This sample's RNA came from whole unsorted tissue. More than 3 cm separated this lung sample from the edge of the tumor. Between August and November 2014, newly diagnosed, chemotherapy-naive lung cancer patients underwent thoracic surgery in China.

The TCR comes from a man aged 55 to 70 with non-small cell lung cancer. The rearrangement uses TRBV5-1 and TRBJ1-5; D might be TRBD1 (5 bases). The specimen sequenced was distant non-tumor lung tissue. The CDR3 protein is CASNLGLAGSNQPQHF. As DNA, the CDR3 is TGCGCCAGCAACTTAGGATTGGCAGGGAGCAATCAGCCCCAGCATTTT.